The sequence of this T cell receptor beta chain was determined in a study of T cell responses to AZD1222 COVID-19 vaccine. This CDR3 contains 17 residues. Germline CDR1 reads MDHEN; CDR2 reads SYDVKM. Trimming cost V 2 bases and J 2 bases; bases outside gene matches: 11. Study observations and caveats: The sample set comprised mostly white British donors with more females, and clonal diversity was possibly underestimated. Nearly half of the spike-specific TCRs reportedly recognize variant regions that carry no mutations.

On this clone: Its antigen is not identified.

Only in-frame clones appear in the TCRdb table, and some are missing; sequencing was by immunoSEQ multiplex PCR. The sample lists approximately 140,000 clones, roughly 88% occurring once. The J gene is TRBJ1-2, the V gene TRBV28; 7 nucleotides line up with TRBD1. This TCR was recovered from an adult who received the AZD1222 COVID-19 vaccine. The sequencing here drew on peripheral blood, taken 28 days after the second AZD1222 dose. The CDR3 coding sequence is TGTGCCAGCAGTTTACAGGGGACAGATAGATTAAACTATGGCTACACCTTC. This gives the protein CASSLQGTDRLNYGYTF.